This TCR beta chain was found in a study of identical twins. Only healthy Caucasians were included as donors. The length of the CDR3 is 12 residues. Trimming removed 7 bases at V and 5 bases at J, with 12 bases between. Germline-derived CDR1 and CDR2 are SGHAT and FQNNGV. Turning to this clonotype: The antigen is undetermined.

Template switching added a universal primer site, and cDNA bore unique molecular identifiers. MiXCR, applied by TCRdb to the 5' RACE reads, yields one record per CDR3 protein. This repertoire shows 500,000 or so distinct CDR3 sequences, over 12% found once; its top ten account for approximately 0.52%. Study outcomes and limitations: With beta out-of-frame sequences, excess sharing by twins was weaker.

These data were also filed under a second study, of yellow fever vaccine responses in identical twins. Per that study: Twins' vaccine T cell response reportedly gave the appearance of partial convergence and partial personalization.

This TCR was recovered from a woman between 18 and 29 years old in good health. The sequenced material came from CD4+ T cells sorted from blood. The V and J genes are TRBV11-2 and TRBJ2-7; D unclear. CDR3 in DNA: TGTGCCAGCAAGGTCCAATTGGACGAGCAGTACTTC. It specifies CASKVQLDEQYF. The full variable domain, completed using reference TRBV11-2 and TRBJ2-7, is EAGVAQSPRYKIIEKRQSVAFWCNPISGHATLYWYQQILGQGPKLLIQFQNNGVVDDSQLPKDRFSAERLKGVDSTLKIQPAKLEDSAVYLCASKVQLDEQYFGPGTRLTVT.